This TCR beta chain appears in the sequencing data of a study of identifying expanded T cells in peripheral blood. CDR1 is MNHEY, CDR2 SVGAGI, per germline. The V end was cut by 6 bases, the J end by 6 bases, with 20 bases between. The CDR3 consists of 15 residues. Details on this clone: Its specificity is unknown.

Findings and caveats of the study: Clone count variance between roughly 2-week samples rose with total template count.

The repertoire was sequenced with immunoSEQ multiplex PCR; TCRdb's copy has only in-frame clones and lacks some. This sample carries about 90,000 clones, around 87% of them seen once, and the ten largest clones take approximately 5.6%. During the collection period, no donor immune events like infections were recorded. The chain links TRBV6-5 to TRBJ1-2; D not certain. This clonotype originated in a person aged 18 to 75 in good health. Input material: blood. The DNA of the CDR3 is TGTGCCAGCAGGAGTGAGGCCCACTCATGGCATGGCTACACCTTC. Its translation: CASRSEAHSWHGYTF.